This TCR beta chain was retrieved from a study of PD-1 blockade in classical Hodgkin lymphoma. For the study at large: Every 2 weeks, patients had 3 mg/kg nivolumab intravenously.

Exposure to brentuximab vedotin varied, and each patient had relapsed following autologous stem cell transplantation. The repertoire was sequenced with immunoSEQ multiplex PCR; TCRdb's copy has only in-frame clones and lacks some. Here the sample spans around 25,000 clones, 80% being singletons. CDR3 length: 14 residues. CDR1 MDHEN and CDR2 SYDVKM come from the germline V gene. V lost 4 bases, J lost 3 bases, and 3 bases stayed unmatched. This TCR was sampled from a human donor with classical Hodgkin lymphoma. This sample comprised peripheral blood mononuclear cells (PBMCs), obtained at baseline. The V call is TRBV28, the J call TRBJ2-3, with TRBD1 matching over 8 bases. The CDR3: CASSWDRPTDTQYF. The DNA of the CDR3 is TGTGCCAGCAGTTGGGACAGGCCTACAGATACGCAGTATTTT.